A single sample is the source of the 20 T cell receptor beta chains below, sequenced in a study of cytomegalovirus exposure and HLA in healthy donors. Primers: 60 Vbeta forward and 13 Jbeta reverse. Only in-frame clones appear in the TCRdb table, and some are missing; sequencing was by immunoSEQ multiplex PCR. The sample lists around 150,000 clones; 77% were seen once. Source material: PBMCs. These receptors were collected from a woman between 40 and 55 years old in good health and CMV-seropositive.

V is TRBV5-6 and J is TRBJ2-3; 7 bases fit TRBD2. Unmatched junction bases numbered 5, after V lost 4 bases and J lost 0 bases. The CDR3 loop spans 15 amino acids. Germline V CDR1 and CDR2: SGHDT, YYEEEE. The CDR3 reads CASSGLADSTDTQYF. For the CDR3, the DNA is TGTGCCAGCAGCGGTCTAGCGGACAGCACAGATACGCAGTATTTT.

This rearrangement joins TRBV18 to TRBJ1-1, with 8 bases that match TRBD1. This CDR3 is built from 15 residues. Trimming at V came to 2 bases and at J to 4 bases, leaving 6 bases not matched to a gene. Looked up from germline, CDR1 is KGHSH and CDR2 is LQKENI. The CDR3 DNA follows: TGTGCCAGCTCACCATCGGACAGGGTTCTCACTGAAGCTTTCTTT. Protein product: CASSPSDRVLTEAFF.

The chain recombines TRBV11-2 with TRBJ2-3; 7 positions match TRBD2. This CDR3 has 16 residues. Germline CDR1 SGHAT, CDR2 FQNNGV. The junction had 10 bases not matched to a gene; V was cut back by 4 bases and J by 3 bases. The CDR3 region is CASSWRRASGTDTQYF. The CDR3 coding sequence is TGTGCCAGCAGCTGGCGGCGGGCTAGCGGAACAGATACGCAGTATTTT.

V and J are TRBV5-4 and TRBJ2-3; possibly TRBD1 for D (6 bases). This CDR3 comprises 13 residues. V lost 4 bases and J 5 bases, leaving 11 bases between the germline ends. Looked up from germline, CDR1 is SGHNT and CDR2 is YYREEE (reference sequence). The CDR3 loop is CASSLKGVDTQYF. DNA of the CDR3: TGTGCCAGCAGCCTGAAGGGGGTAGATACGCAGTATTTT.

The CDR3 nucleotides read TGTGCCAGCAGTGCAAAAAGAGAGACTAACACTGAAGCTTTCTTT. It is translated as CASSAKRETNTEAFF. The chain employs TRBV9 and TRBJ1-1; D remains unclear. Trimming shortened V by 5 bases and J by 2 bases, and 16 bases separated the two germline ends. From germline, CDR1 is SGDLS and CDR2 YYNGEE. The CDR3 contains 15 residues.

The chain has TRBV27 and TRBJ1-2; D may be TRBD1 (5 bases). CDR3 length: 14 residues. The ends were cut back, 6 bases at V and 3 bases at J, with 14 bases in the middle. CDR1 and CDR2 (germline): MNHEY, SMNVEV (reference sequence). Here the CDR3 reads CASRPGGTDYGYTF. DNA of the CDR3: TGTGCCAGCAGGCCGGGGGGGACTGACTATGGCTACACCTTC.

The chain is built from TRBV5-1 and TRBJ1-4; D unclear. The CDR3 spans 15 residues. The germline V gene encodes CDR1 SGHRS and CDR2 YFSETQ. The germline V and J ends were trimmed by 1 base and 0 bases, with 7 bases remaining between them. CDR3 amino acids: CASSLMGATNEKLFF. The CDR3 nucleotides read TGCGCCAGCAGCTTGATGGGAGCAACTAATGAAAAACTGTTTTTT.

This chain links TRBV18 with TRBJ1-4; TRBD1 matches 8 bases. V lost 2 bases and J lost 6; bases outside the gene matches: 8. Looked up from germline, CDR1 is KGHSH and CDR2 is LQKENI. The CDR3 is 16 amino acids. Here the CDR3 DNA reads TGTGCCAGCTCACCAGGGGGGACAGGTCCGTATGAAAAACTGTTTTTT. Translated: CASSPGGTGPYEKLFF.

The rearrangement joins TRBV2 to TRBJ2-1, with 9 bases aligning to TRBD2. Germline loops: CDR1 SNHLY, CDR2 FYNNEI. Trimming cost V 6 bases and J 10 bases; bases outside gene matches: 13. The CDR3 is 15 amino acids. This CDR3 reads CASRVRLAGEHEQFF. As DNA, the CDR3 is TGTGCCAGCAGAGTACGTTTAGCGGGAGAACACGAGCAGTTCTTC.

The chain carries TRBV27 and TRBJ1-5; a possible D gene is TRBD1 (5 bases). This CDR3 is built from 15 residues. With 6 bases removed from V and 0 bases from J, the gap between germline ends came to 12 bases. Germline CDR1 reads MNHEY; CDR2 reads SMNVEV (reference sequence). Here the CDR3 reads CASSLTAFSNQPQHF. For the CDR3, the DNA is TGTGCCAGCAGCTTGACAGCTTTTAGCAATCAGCCCCAGCATTTT.

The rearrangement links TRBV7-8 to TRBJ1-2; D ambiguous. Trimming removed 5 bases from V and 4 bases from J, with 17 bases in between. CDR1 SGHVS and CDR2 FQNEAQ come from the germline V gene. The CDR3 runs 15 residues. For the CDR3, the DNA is TGTGCCAGCAGCCCCCCCCCGGCAGGCCCCTATGGCTACACCTTC. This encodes CASSPPPAGPYGYTF.

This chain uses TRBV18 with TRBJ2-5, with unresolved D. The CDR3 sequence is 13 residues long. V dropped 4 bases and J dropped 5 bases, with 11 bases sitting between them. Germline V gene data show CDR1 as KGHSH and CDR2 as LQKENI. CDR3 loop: CASSLVLYETQYF. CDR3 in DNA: TGTGCCAGCTCACTCGTTCTGTATGAGACCCAGTACTTC.

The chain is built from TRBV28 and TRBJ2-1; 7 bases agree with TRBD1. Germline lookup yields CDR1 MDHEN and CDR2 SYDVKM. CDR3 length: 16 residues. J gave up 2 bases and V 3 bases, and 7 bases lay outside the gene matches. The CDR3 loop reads CASSFGGQVTYNEQFF. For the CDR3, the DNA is TGTGCCAGCAGTTTCGGAGGACAGGTGACCTACAATGAGCAGTTCTTC.

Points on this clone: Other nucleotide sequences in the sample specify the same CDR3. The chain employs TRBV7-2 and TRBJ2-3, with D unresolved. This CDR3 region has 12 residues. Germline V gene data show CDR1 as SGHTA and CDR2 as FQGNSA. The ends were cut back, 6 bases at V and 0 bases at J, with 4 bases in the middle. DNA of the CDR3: TGTGCCAGCAGTCCTAGCACAGATACGCAGTATTTT. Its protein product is CASSPSTDTQYF.

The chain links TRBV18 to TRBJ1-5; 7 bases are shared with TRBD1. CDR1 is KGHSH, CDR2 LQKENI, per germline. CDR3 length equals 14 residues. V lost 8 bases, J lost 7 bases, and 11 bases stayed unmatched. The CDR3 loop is CASAEGQIGQPQHF. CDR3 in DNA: TGTGCCAGCGCGGAGGGACAGATAGGACAGCCCCAGCATTTT.

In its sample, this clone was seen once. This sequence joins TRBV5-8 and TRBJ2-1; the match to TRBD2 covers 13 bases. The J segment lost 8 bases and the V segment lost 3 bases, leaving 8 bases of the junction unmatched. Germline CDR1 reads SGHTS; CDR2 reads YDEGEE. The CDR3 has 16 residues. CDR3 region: CASSSGTSGVIDEQFF. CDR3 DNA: TGTGCCAGCAGCTCTGGGACTAGCGGGGTTATAGATGAGCAGTTCTTC. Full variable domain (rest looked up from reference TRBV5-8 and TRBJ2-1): EAGVTQSPTHLIKTRGQQATLRCSPISGHTSVYWYQQALGLGLQFLLWYDEGEERNRGNFPPRFSGRQFPNYSSELNVNALELEDSALYLCASSSGTSGVIDEQFFGPGTRLTVL.

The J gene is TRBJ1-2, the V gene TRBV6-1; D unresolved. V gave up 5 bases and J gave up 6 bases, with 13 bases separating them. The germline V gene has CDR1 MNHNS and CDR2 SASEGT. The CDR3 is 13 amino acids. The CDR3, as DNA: TGTGCCAGCAGTCTACGAGGGAGAAATGGCTACACCTTC. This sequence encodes CASSLRGRNGYTF.

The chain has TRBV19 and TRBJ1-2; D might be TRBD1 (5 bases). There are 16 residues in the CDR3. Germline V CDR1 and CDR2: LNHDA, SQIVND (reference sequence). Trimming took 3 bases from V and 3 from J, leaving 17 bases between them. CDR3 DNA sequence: TGTGCCAGTAGTATTAGCCACGCCGGGGGAGACTATGGCTACACCTTC. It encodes CASSISHAGGDYGYTF.

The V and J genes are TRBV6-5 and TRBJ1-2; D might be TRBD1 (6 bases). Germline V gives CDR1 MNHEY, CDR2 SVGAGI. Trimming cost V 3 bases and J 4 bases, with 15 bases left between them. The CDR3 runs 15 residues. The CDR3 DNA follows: TGTGCCAGCAGTTATCTCCCCGGACAGAGCTATGGCTACACCTTC. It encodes CASSYLPGQSYGYTF.

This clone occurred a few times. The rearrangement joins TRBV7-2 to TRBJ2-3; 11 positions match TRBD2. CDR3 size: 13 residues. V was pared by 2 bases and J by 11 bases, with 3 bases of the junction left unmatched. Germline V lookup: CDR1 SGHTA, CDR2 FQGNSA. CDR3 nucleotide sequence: TGTGCCAGCAGCTTAACCCTAGCGGGAGGGCAGTATTTT. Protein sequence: CASSLTLAGGQYF. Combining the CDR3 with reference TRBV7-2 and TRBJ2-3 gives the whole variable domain GAGVSQSPSNKVTEKGKDVELRCDPISGHTALYWYRQSLGQGLEFLIYFQGNSAPDKSGLPSDRFSAERTGGSVSTLTIQRTQQEDSAVYLCASSLTLAGGQYFGPGTRLTVL.